This entry lists 11 T cell receptor beta chains sequenced from one sample in a study of beta chain features in type 1 diabetes. General observations from the study: In every one of the four CD4+ subsets, TCRB CDR3s were moderately but significantly shorter in Type 1 diabetes patients.

These TCRs are of unknown antigen specificity. Expressed TCRB transcripts were sequenced because the isolated RNA had all been reverse transcribed beforehand. Measured with immunoSEQ multiplex PCR; TCRdb has only the in-frame clones, and not every one. Of 300,000 to 450,000 clones in the sample, over 9% were seen once. Source material: central memory CD4+ T cells from blood. The receptors stem from a man aged 25 to 40 with type 1 diabetes.

The V gene is TRBV7-2, the J gene TRBJ2-7; no definite D call. V was cut by 1 base and J by 3 bases, with 7 bases left in between. CDR3 length: 13 residues. Germline CDR1 SGHTA, CDR2 FQGNSA. CDR3 region: CASSLGLHYEQYF. The CDR3 DNA follows: TGTGCCAGCAGCTTAGGTCTCCACTACGAGCAGTACTTC.

CDR3 sequence reads: CASSLTLDSMNTEAFF. CDR3 nucleotides: TGCGCCAGCAGCTTGACCCTAGACAGTATGAACACTGAAGCTTTCTTT. This chain uses TRBV5-1 with TRBJ1-1; D may be TRBD1 (5 bases). The CDR3 length is 16 residues. Germline values: CDR1 SGHRS, CDR2 YFSETQ. The V end was cut by 1 base, the J end by 0 bases, with 13 bases between.

This clone has just a few counts. V usage is TRBV28 and J usage is TRBJ1-2; unclear D gene. The CDR3 contains 14 residues. Germline CDR1 is MDHEN and CDR2 is SYDVKM. Trimming removed 1 base from V and 6 bases from J, with 12 bases in between. As DNA, the CDR3 is TGTGCCAGCAGTTTATATCGGGGATCCGATGGCTACACCTTC. Amino acids: CASSLYRGSDGYTF.

Note on this clone: The sample has other DNA sequences that encode this CDR3 too. The chain is built from TRBV6-5 and TRBJ2-7; D perhaps matches TRBD2 (5 bases). The CDR3 covers 14 residues. The germline CDR1 and CDR2 sequences are MNHEY and SVGAGI. Trimming removed 0 bases from V and 2 bases from J, with 8 bases in between. CDR3 coding DNA: TGTGCCAGCAGTTACTCCCGAGGGCCCTACGAGCAGTACTTC. It yields the protein CASSYSRGPYEQYF.

This clone was observed a few times. The gene calls are TRBV28 and TRBJ2-7; unclear D gene. The germline V gene encodes CDR1 MDHEN and CDR2 SYDVKM. The CDR3 runs 16 residues. Between the trimmed V and J ends, which lost 10 bases and 3 bases, there was a span of 25 bases. The CDR3 spells CATFPRGARNRYEQYF. The CDR3 nucleotides read TGTGCCACCTTTCCCAGAGGAGCAAGGAATCGCTACGAGCAGTACTTC.

The CDR3 loop reads CAWSVRRELFF. CDR3 bases: TGTGCCTGGAGTGTACGGAGGGAGCTGTTTTTT. This chain uses TRBV30 with TRBJ2-2; unclear D gene. With 0 bases removed from V and 9 bases from J, the gap between germline ends came to 5 bases. CDR3 length: 11 residues. From germline, CDR1 is GTSNPN and CDR2 SVGIG (reference sequence). Full variable domain (missing parts from reference TRBV30 and TRBJ2-2): SQTIHQWPATLVQPVGSPLSLECTVEGTSNPNLYWYRQAAGRGLQLLFYSVGIGQISSEVPQNLSASRPQDRQFILSSKKLLLSDSGFYLCAWSVRRELFFGEGSRLTVL.

This clone showed up just a few times. The chain is built from TRBV9 and TRBJ2-3; 8 bases line up with TRBD1. The CDR3 consists of 14 residues. Germline V CDR1 and CDR2: SGDLS, YYNGEE. The ends lost 3 bases at V and 5 bases at J; junction bases unmatched: 5. The CDR3 coding sequence is TGTGCCAGCAGCGCGACAGGGGAGGAAGATACGCAGTATTTT. Amino acid sequence: CASSATGEEDTQYF.

V and J are TRBV10-3 and TRBJ2-7; 9 bases are shared with TRBD2. The CDR3 covers 16 residues. J was trimmed by 2 bases and V by 3 bases; bases with no gene match: 8. Germline-derived CDR1 and CDR2 are ENHRY and SYGVKD. The CDR3 spells CAISDPTSGRPYEQYF. The CDR3 DNA sequence: TGTGCCATCAGTGACCCGACTAGCGGACGACCCTACGAGCAGTACTTC.

The chain carries TRBV11-2 and TRBJ2-7; no firm D call. Germline V gives CDR1 SGHAT, CDR2 FQNNGV. The germline V and J ends were trimmed by 1 base and 3 bases, with 4 bases remaining between them. This CDR3 comprises 12 residues. CDR3 loop: CASSLGNYEQYF. CDR3 DNA sequence: TGTGCCAGCAGCTTAGGTAACTACGAGCAGTACTTC. Full variable domain (outside the CDR3, taken from reference TRBV11-2 and TRBJ2-7): EAGVAQSPRYKIIEKRQSVAFWCNPISGHATLYWYQQILGQGPKLLIQFQNNGVVDDSQLPKDRFSAERLKGVDSTLKIQPAKLEDSAVYLCASSLGNYEQYFGPGTRLTVT.

This clone was detected a few times. This chain connects TRBV5-4 to TRBJ1-1; 9 nucleotides match TRBD1. CDR1 and CDR2 from the germline V gene are SGHNT and YYREEE (reference sequence). V was pared by 3 bases and J by 11 bases, with 11 bases of the junction left unmatched. The CDR3 has 14 amino acids. Written as DNA, the CDR3 is TGTGCCAGCAGCTGGGACAGGGTTGGGGTTGGGGCTTTCTTT. Residues: CASSWDRVGVGAFF.

This clone was counted between two and nine times. CDR3 nucleotide sequence: TGTGCCAGCAGCTCCGGGGCAAACACCGGGGAGCTGTTTTTT. Protein: CASSSGANTGELFF. This sequence joins TRBV7-9 and TRBJ2-2; TRBD1 or TRBD2 may be the D gene (5 bases each). Germline CDR1 SEHNR, CDR2 FQNEAQ (reference sequence). Trimming removed 4 bases from V and 2 bases from J, with 8 bases in between. There are 14 residues in the CDR3. The whole variable domain, filled in from reference TRBV7-9 and TRBJ2-2, reads DTGVSQNPRHKITKRGQNVTFRCDPISEHNRLYWYRQTLGQGPEFLTYFQNEAQLEKSRLLSDRFSAERPKGSFSTLEIQRTEQGDSAMYLCASSSGANTGELFFGEGSRLTVL.